Below are 14 T cell receptor beta chains sequenced from a single sample in a study of shared clonotypes between healthy human individuals (dated by TCRdb to 2019 to 2021). Libraries were prepared through the immunoSEQ multiplex PCR assay. TCRdb stores this immuneACCESS table with in-frame sequences only. Part of the clones is absent; in the studies checked, under half of the shortfall reflects unresolved V genes, and no reason is known for the rest. This sample gives about 2.3 million clones in total; roughly 92% of them show up just once. Clones ranked in the top ten supply roughly 0.34% of the sample. The sample comprised naive CD4+ T cells from PBMCs. The cell subset or site label, read with the paper, signifies: CD45RA+ positively selected. These receptors were collected from a man younger than 30 in good health. Some clones in this sample may be carry-over from other donors' samples.

The CDR3 spells CASSSQPTGGTQYF. The CDR3 coding sequence is TGTGCCAGCAGTTCCCAGCCGACAGGGGGCACGCAGTATTTT. The chain couples TRBV6-5 to TRBJ2-3, with 10 bases matching TRBD1. This CDR3 is 14 amino acids long. Germline CDR1 is MNHEY and CDR2 is SVGAGI. V was clipped by 4 bases and J by 9 bases; unmatched bases: 7.

The V call is TRBV20-1, the J call TRBJ2-7; maybe TRBD2 (5 bases). CDR3 size: 11 residues. Germline V gene lookup returns CDR1 DFQATT and CDR2 SNEGSKA (reference sequence). Trimming pared 0 bases from V and 13 bases from J, leaving 13 bases between. The CDR3 protein is CSARDLPASYF. CDR3 nucleotides: TGCAGTGCTAGAGATCTACCAGCTAGCTACTTC.

The rearrangement links TRBV28 to TRBJ2-7, with D possibly called TRBD1 or TRBD2 (6 bases each). The V end lost 3 bases, the J end lost 0 bases, and 15 bases lay between the germline ends. There are 16 residues in the CDR3. Germline loops: CDR1 MDHEN, CDR2 SYDVKM. CDR3 sequence: CASSFGGGSPSYEQYF. The CDR3 DNA sequence: TGTGCCAGCAGTTTTGGAGGGGGATCACCCTCCTACGAGCAGTACTTC.

The chain is built from TRBV30 and TRBJ2-4; TRBD2 matches 10 bases. The CDR3 covers 14 residues. With 1 base clipped from V and 8 bases from J, the junction kept 5 bases outside the gene matches. Germline V CDR1 and CDR2: GTSNPN, SVGIG (reference sequence). CDR3 in amino acids: CAWSDVSGRHIQYF. Written as DNA, the CDR3 is TGTGCCTGGAGTGATGTTAGCGGGAGGCACATTCAGTACTTC.

This chain uses TRBV11-2 with TRBJ2-7; tentatively, D is TRBD1 or TRBD2 (5 bases each). CDR1 and CDR2 (germline): SGHAT, FQNNGV. This CDR3 spans 15 amino acids. V lost 6 bases and J lost 0, with 15 bases in between. CDR3 DNA: TGTGCCAGCAGATCCCCGGGACGGACCTCCTACGAGCAGTACTTC. Protein product: CASRSPGRTSYEQYF.

The CDR3 is CASSLGLVEYF. The CDR3 bases are TGTGCCAGCAGCTTGGGGCTAGTGGAGTACTTC. The chain couples TRBV5-4 to TRBJ2-7; D is uncertain. The CDR3 has 11 residues. V was trimmed by 0 bases and J by 11 bases, leaving 9 bases between them. CDR1 is SGHNT, CDR2 YYREEE, per germline (reference sequence).

The chain couples TRBV30 to TRBJ1-1; D may be TRBD1 (5 bases). The V end was cut by 4 bases, the J end by 6 bases, with 15 bases between. The CDR3 totals 13 residues. CDR1 and CDR2 (germline): GTSNPN, SVGIG (reference sequence). CDR3 bases: TGTGCCTGGATCCGGGGGAGGGAGGCTGAAGCTTTCTTT. Its translation: CAWIRGREAEAFF.

In its sample, this clone was seen once. The chain links TRBV7-9 to TRBJ2-3; D remains unclear. Looked up from germline, CDR1 is SEHNR and CDR2 is FQNEAQ (reference sequence). Trimming shortened V by 1 base and J by 4 bases, and 9 bases separated the two germline ends. The CDR3 spans 14 residues. CDR3 DNA sequence: TGTGCCAGCAGCTTAGGGCAGGTCCCAGATACGCAGTATTTT. It encodes CASSLGQVPDTQYF.

V usage is TRBV28 and J usage is TRBJ2-7, with a tentative D call TRBD2 (6 bases). Germline CDR1 MDHEN, CDR2 SYDVKM. Between the trimmed V and J ends, which lost 6 bases and 0 bases, there was a span of 12 bases. This CDR3 contains 14 residues. For the CDR3, the DNA is TGTGCCAGCAGAGGGGCGGGACGCTCCTACGAGCAGTACTTC. Amino acids: CASRGAGRSYEQYF.

V is TRBV5-6 and J is TRBJ1-2; D is unclear. The germline CDR1 and CDR2 sequences are SGHDT and YYEEEE. This CDR3 region has 16 residues. Trimming cost V 4 bases and J 1 base, with 17 bases left between them. The CDR3 coding sequence is TGTGCCAGCAGCCACCCCGGGCCGTTCAATAACTATGGCTACACCTTC. This translates into CASSHPGPFNNYGYTF.

The V and J genes are TRBV30 and TRBJ2-7, with 10 bases that match TRBD2. CDR1 is GTSNPN and CDR2 is SVGIG in the germline V gene (reference sequence). V shed 2 bases, J shed 5 bases, and the junction held 12 bases outside the gene matches. The CDR3 has 16 residues. CDR3 sequence: CAWSKASGSGAHEQYF. CDR3 DNA: TGTGCCTGGAGTAAGGCTAGCGGGAGTGGGGCCCACGAGCAGTACTTC.

The chain combines TRBV5-1 with TRBJ2-1; 12 positions match TRBD2. Germline loops: CDR1 SGHRS, CDR2 YFSETQ. This CDR3 has 17 amino acids. V gave up 4 bases and J gave up 4 bases; unmatched junction bases: 9. As DNA, the CDR3 is TGCGCCAGCAGCGTTGGGACTAGCGGGTTAGCGTACAATGAGCAGTTCTTC. Its protein product is CASSVGTSGLAYNEQFF.

A remark on this clone: The sample contains more than one DNA sequence encoding this CDR3. The chain employs TRBV30 and TRBJ1-6, with 8 bases fitting TRBD1. In germline, CDR1 is GTSNPN, CDR2 SVGIG (reference sequence). J gave up 10 bases and V 1 base, and 9 bases lay outside the gene matches. The CDR3 sequence is 15 residues long. The chain's CDR3 is CAWSGLVQGGSPLHF. CDR3 sequence (DNA): TGTGCCTGGAGTGGATTGGTACAGGGGGGATCACCCCTCCACTTT.

The rearrangement joins TRBV5-4 to TRBJ2-7, with TRBD2 identical over 8 bases. This CDR3 region has 15 residues. Unmatched junction bases numbered 9, after V lost 4 bases and J lost 3 bases. Germline-derived CDR1 and CDR2 are SGHNT and YYREEE (reference sequence). CDR3 DNA: TGTGCCAGCAGCCTATCCGGAGCGGGAGTCTACGAGCAGTACTTC. It is translated as CASSLSGAGVYEQYF.